Listed here are 25 T cell receptor beta chains from one sample, sequenced in a study of cytomegalovirus exposure and HLA in healthy donors. PCR was performed using 60 Vbeta and 13 Jbeta primers. The table came from immunoSEQ multiplex PCR; TCRdb's copy has only in-frame clones and leaves some out. The ten most abundant clones cover approximately 6.5% of a sample with some 180,000 clones. The sequenced sample consisted of PBMCs. Receptor source: a man younger than 40 in good health and CMV-seronegative.

The gene calls are TRBV4-3 and TRBJ1-2, with 10 bases matching TRBD1. The CDR3 covers 13 residues. The trim removed 5 bases at V and 7 bases at J, leaving 4 bases unmatched. The germline V gene has CDR1 LGHNA and CDR2 YSLEER. CDR3 DNA sequence: TGCGCCAGCAGCTCGGGACAGGGGTTTGGCTACACCTTC. This gives the protein CASSSGQGFGYTF.

The V and J genes are TRBV4-3 and TRBJ2-7; a weak D match, TRBD2 (6 bases). The CDR3 has 14 amino acids. Germline CDR1 LGHNA, CDR2 YSLEER. Trimming took 4 bases from V and 6 from J, leaving 16 bases between them. CDR3 bases: TGCGCCAGCAGCCTTGGGCCCCGAGCGGGCGAGCAGTACTTC. Protein sequence: CASSLGPRAGEQYF.

The chain employs TRBV11-3 and TRBJ2-6; D not resolved. CDR1 SGHNT and CDR2 YENEEA come from the germline V gene. The CDR3 length is 16 residues. Trimming removed 0 bases at V and 0 bases at J, with 6 bases between. CDR3 DNA: TGTGCCAGCAGCTTAGATCTGAGCTCTGGGGCCAACGTCCTGACTTTC. As protein: CASSLDLSSGANVLTF.

About this clone: Within the sample, other DNA sequences also encode this same CDR3. The chain combines TRBV5-1 with TRBJ2-2; 8 positions match TRBD2. There are 14 residues in the CDR3. The germline gives CDR1 SGHRS, CDR2 YFSETQ. Unmatched junction bases numbered 2, after V lost 4 bases and J lost 3 bases. CDR3 sequence reads: CASSLRGDTGELFF. CDR3 bases: TGCGCCAGCAGCCTGCGGGGGGACACCGGGGAGCTGTTTTTT.

This rearrangement joins TRBV6-5 to TRBJ2-5; TRBD1 matches 9 bases. The CDR3 extends over 13 amino acids. Trimming cost V 5 bases and J 9 bases; bases outside gene matches: 7. The germline gives CDR1 MNHEY, CDR2 SVGAGI. CDR3 loop: CASSPGTGMSQYF. The CDR3 DNA reads TGTGCCAGCAGTCCCGGGACAGGGATGTCCCAGTACTTC.

The rearrangement joins TRBV4-3 to TRBJ2-3; the match to TRBD2 covers 10 bases. The CDR3 runs to 17 residues. Germline trimming cut 0 bases from V and 6 bases from J; bases unmatched to any gene: 9. Per germline, CDR1 LGHNA and CDR2 YSLEER. The CDR3 reads CASSQELGERGGDTQYF. In nucleotides, the CDR3 is TGCGCCAGCAGCCAAGAACTCGGTGAGCGGGGGGGTGATACGCAGTATTTT.

The CDR3 coding sequence is TGCAGCGTTGAAAAGCCAGGTAGAGGGGAAGCTTTCTTT. Amino acids: CSVEKPGRGEAFF. This chain uses TRBV29-1 with TRBJ1-1; D is undetermined. Germline assignment: CDR1 SQVTM and CDR2 ANQGSEA. Trimming left V 2 bases short and J 8 bases short, with 15 bases between. CDR3 length equals 13 residues.

CDR3 bases: TGCGCCAGCAGCTTGAGTAGCGGCCTAATCTCCTACAATGAGCAGTTCTTC. Translated, it gives CASSLSSGLISYNEQFF. This chain uses TRBV5-1 with TRBJ2-1; tentatively, D is TRBD2 (6 bases). The germline V and J ends were trimmed by 1 base and 0 bases, with 14 bases remaining between them. Germline V gene sequence: CDR1 SGHRS, CDR2 YFSETQ. The CDR3 spans 17 residues. Looking up the rest from reference TRBV5-1 and TRBJ2-1 gives the full variable domain: KAGVTQTPRYLIKTRGQQVTLSCSPISGHRSVSWYQQTPGQGLQFLFEYFSETQRNKGNFPGRFSGRQFSNSRSEMNVSTLELGDSALYLCASSLSSGLISYNEQFFGPGTRLTVL.

This chain uses TRBV5-4 with TRBJ2-5; D is unclear. There are 13 residues in the CDR3. Germline assignment: CDR1 SGHNT and CDR2 YYREEE (reference sequence). The V end lost 4 bases, the J end lost 5 bases, and 12 bases lay between the germline ends. This CDR3 is CASSPAQRETQYF. DNA for the CDR3: TGTGCCAGCAGCCCGGCCCAGAGGGAGACCCAGTACTTC.

This chain links TRBV28 with TRBJ1-2, with a weak D call TRBD1 (6 bases). There are 14 residues in the CDR3. Germline loops: CDR1 MDHEN, CDR2 SYDVKM. With 3 bases removed from V and 3 bases from J, the gap between germline ends came to 11 bases. For the CDR3, the DNA is TGTGCCAGCAGTTTGGGGGGGCAGCACTATGGCTACACCTTC. The encoded protein is CASSLGGQHYGYTF.

The gene calls are TRBV5-1 and TRBJ2-2; D gene unclear. V was cut by 1 base and J by 6 bases, with 13 bases left in between. The germline V gene encodes CDR1 SGHRS and CDR2 YFSETQ. CDR3 length: 15 residues. The DNA of the CDR3 is TGCGCCAGCAGCTTGTTGGCTGTGGAGTCCGGGGAGCTGTTTTTT. Translating it yields CASSLLAVESGELFF.

The V call is TRBV19, the J call TRBJ2-7; a possible D gene is TRBD2 (5 bases). CDR3 length equals 12 residues. The V end was cut by 7 bases, the J end by 0 bases, with 7 bases between. The germline CDR1 and CDR2 sequences are LNHDA and SQIVND (reference sequence). The CDR3 bases are TGTGCCAGTATGGGGAGCTCCTACGAGCAGTACTTC. Amino acids: CASMGSSYEQYF.

The chain carries TRBV27 and TRBJ1-5; 7 nucleotides match TRBD1. This CDR3 spans 14 amino acids. Germline CDR1 and CDR2: MNHEY and SMNVEV (reference sequence). With 6 bases clipped from V and 4 bases from J, the junction kept 6 bases outside the gene matches. CDR3 in DNA: TGTGCCAGCAGCCCGGGACAGATTAATCAGCCCCAGCATTTT. Translation: CASSPGQINQPQHF.

The chain joins TRBV28 to TRBJ2-7, with TRBD2 matching 10 bases. Germline CDR1 and CDR2: MDHEN and SYDVKM. CDR3 length equals 13 residues. J lost 12 bases, V lost 8 bases, and 13 bases had no gene match. The CDR3 bases are TGTGCCAGCGGAAGGATAGCGGGAGGTTTGCGGTACTTC. This gives the protein CASGRIAGGLRYF.

The chain has TRBV6-1 and TRBJ2-7; possibly TRBD1 for D (6 bases). Germline CDR1 and CDR2: MNHNS and SASEGT. The CDR3 totals 16 residues. V lost 1 base and J 0 bases, leaving 13 bases between the germline ends. The CDR3 DNA reads as TGTGCCAGCAGTGAAGGGTTGGGGGCCGTCTCCTACGAGCAGTACTTC. It is translated as CASSEGLGAVSYEQYF.

This chain's CDR3 is CASSLGAGVQETQYF. CDR3 sequence (DNA): TGCGCCAGCAGCTTGGGAGCGGGGGTTCAAGAGACCCAGTACTTC. V and J are TRBV5-1 and TRBJ2-5; 8 positions match TRBD2. The V gene's germline CDR1 is SGHRS and CDR2 YFSETQ. The CDR3 consists of 15 residues. J lost 2 bases, V lost 0 bases, and 3 bases had no gene match.

The rearrangement links TRBV6-5 to TRBJ2-7; 8 bases match TRBD1. V shed 5 bases and J 3 bases; nucleotides not matched to a gene: 6. Germline CDR1 reads MNHEY; CDR2 reads SVGAGI. The CDR3 contains 14 residues. The CDR3 DNA reads TGTGCCAGCAGTCACCGCGGACAGGGCTACGAGCAGTACTTC. Its translation is CASSHRGQGYEQYF.

Notes on this clone: Other DNA sequences in this specimen translate into the identical CDR3. The chain links TRBV19 to TRBJ1-5, with D perhaps TRBD1 (5 bases). The V gene lost 4 bases and the J gene lost 3 bases, with 7 bases spanning the gap. Per the germline V gene, CDR1 is LNHDA and CDR2 is SQIVND (reference sequence). The CDR3 is 13 residues long. Here the CDR3 DNA reads TGTGCCAGTAGTAGACAGATCAATCAGCCCCAGCATTTT. The encoded protein is CASSRQINQPQHF.

CDR3 coding DNA: TGTGCCAGCAGCCCCATAGGACAGGGGCGGGAGACCCAGTACTTC. Protein product: CASSPIGQGRETQYF. The V gene is TRBV9, the J gene TRBJ2-5; 9 bases map to TRBD1. CDR1 and CDR2 from the germline V gene are SGDLS and YYNGEE. Losses at the gene ends were 4 bases for V and 5 bases for J; bases not matched to a gene: 9. The CDR3 has 15 amino acids.

V usage is TRBV6-5 and J usage is TRBJ2-5; D is unclear. With 0 bases removed from V and 3 bases from J, the gap between germline ends came to 11 bases. Per the germline V gene, CDR1 is MNHEY and CDR2 is SVGAGI. The CDR3 totals 15 residues. The CDR3 DNA reads as TGTGCCAGCAGTTACTCAGGCGACTTCAAAGAGACCCAGTACTTC. Encoded protein: CASSYSGDFKETQYF.

The rearrangement uses TRBV7-9 and TRBJ1-3, with D unresolved. The V end was cut by 4 bases, the J end by 4 bases, with 8 bases between. From germline, CDR1 is SEHNR and CDR2 FQNEAQ (reference sequence). The CDR3 has 13 residues. The chain's CDR3 is CASSSDSGNTIYF. The CDR3 nucleotides are TGTGCCAGCAGCTCAGATTCCGGAAACACCATATATTTT.

The genes are TRBV7-9 and TRBJ1-4; D uncertain. Germline V gene lookup returns CDR1 SEHNR and CDR2 FQNEAQ (reference sequence). The V end lost 1 base, the J end lost 10 bases, and 4 bases lay between the germline ends. The CDR3 runs 11 residues. Here the CDR3 reads CASSLGGKLFF. For the CDR3, the DNA is TGTGCCAGCAGCTTAGGAGGAAAACTGTTTTTT.

The chain links TRBV9 to TRBJ1-2; 8 positions match TRBD1. In germline, CDR1 is SGDLS, CDR2 YYNGEE. After removal of 5 bases from V and 8 bases from J, the junction contained 2 bases not matched to a gene. The CDR3 is 11 residues long. This chain's CDR3 is CASRNRGGYTF. DNA for the CDR3: TGTGCCAGCAGGAACAGGGGGGGCTACACCTTC.

CDR3 sequence: CASSQGGLAGGRYEQYF. Written as DNA, the CDR3 is TGTGCCAGCAGCCAGGGGGGACTAGCGGGAGGGCGATACGAGCAGTACTTC. V usage is TRBV28 and J usage is TRBJ2-7; 16 bases line up with TRBD2. V was clipped by 6 bases and J by 4 bases; unmatched bases: 9. Germline CDR1 and CDR2: MDHEN and SYDVKM. The CDR3 length is 17 residues.

The CDR3 loop reads CASSEKSGQRILEVNEQFF. Here the CDR3 DNA reads TGTGCCAGCAGTGAAAAAAGCGGACAGAGGATTCTGGAGGTCAATGAGCAGTTCTTC. This chain links TRBV6-1 with TRBJ2-1, with D possibly being TRBD1 (6 bases). Germline-derived CDR1 and CDR2 are MNHNS and SASEGT. CDR3 length equals 19 residues. V was pared by 2 bases and J by 6 bases, with 26 bases between.